Shown below are 26 T cell receptor beta chains from a single sample sequenced in a study of spatial heterogeneity in lung cancer. As for time point: sample taken at primary tumor resection. Material for sequencing was whole RNA from tumor, nontumor lung or frozen PBMC, left unsorted. TCRdb passed the 5' RACE reads through MiXCR, listing each CDR3 protein once. The table records about 45,000 distinct CDR3 sequences, about an eighth of them present only once. The sequences come from PBMCs, collected at surgery. All receptors derive from a female donor with early-stage non-small cell lung cancer.

This clonotype came up many times. The genes are TRBV7-2 and TRBJ2-6; the D is unclear. V dropped 5 bases and J dropped 2 bases, with 13 bases sitting between them. The CDR3 runs 16 residues. Germline V lookup: CDR1 SGHTA, CDR2 FQGNSA. The CDR3 protein is CASSRDTAPGANVLTF. The CDR3 coding sequence is TGTGCCAGCAGCCGCGACACCGCCCCTGGGGCCAACGTCCTGACTTTC.

The table lists this clonotype with a few counts. The CDR3: CASSPPSRTYEQYF. CDR3 in DNA: TGTGCCAGCAGTCCACCCTCGAGGACCTACGAGCAGTACTTC. V usage is TRBV28 and J usage is TRBJ2-7, with no clear D. The length of the CDR3 is 14 residues. V was pared by 5 bases and J by 2 bases, with 13 bases between. CDR1 is MDHEN, CDR2 SYDVKM, per germline.

This clonotype was recorded many times. The chain couples TRBV6-2 or TRBV6-3 to TRBJ1-5, with 7 bases that match TRBD1. J lost 7 bases, V lost 4 bases, and 7 bases had no gene match. The CDR3 loop spans 14 amino acids. The germline gives CDR1 MNHEY, CDR2 SVGEGT. The CDR3 region has the DNA TGTGCCAGCAGTTTAGGACAGGAAAGACAGCCCCAGCATTTT. As protein: CASSLGQERQPQHF.

The chain uses TRBV6-6 and TRBJ2-7; 10 bases match TRBD1. The trim removed 2 bases at V and 1 base at J, leaving 5 bases unmatched. Germline V CDR1 and CDR2: MNHNY, SVGAGI (reference sequence). This CDR3 is built from 16 residues. The CDR3 DNA follows: TGTGCCAGCAGTTACACGACAGGGGGCGCGTCCTACGAGCAGTACTTC. Its protein product is CASSYTTGGASYEQYF.

The chain carries TRBV2 and TRBJ2-7; D is perhaps TRBD1 (6 bases). The germline CDR1 and CDR2 sequences are SNHLY and FYNNEI. The V and J ends lost 5 bases and 6 bases respectively, with 17 bases between them. This CDR3 is 14 amino acids long. CDR3 amino acids: CASSFSLWTAEQYF. The CDR3 DNA sequence: TGTGCCAGCAGTTTTAGCCTATGGACAGCCGAGCAGTACTTC.

The chain links TRBV5-1 to TRBJ2-7; 10 nucleotides align to TRBD2. The CDR3 totals 15 residues. Germline V gives CDR1 SGHRS, CDR2 YFSETQ. Trimming at V came to 2 bases and at J to 5 bases, leaving 7 bases not matched to a gene. The CDR3 spells CASSFKRGGQDEQYF. The CDR3 DNA sequence: TGCGCCAGCAGCTTTAAGCGGGGGGGCCAGGACGAGCAGTACTTC.

This clonotype has a handful of counts. V and J are TRBV6-1 and TRBJ1-1, with TRBD1 as a possible D gene (5 bases). The germline V and J ends were trimmed by 6 bases and 4 bases, with 15 bases remaining between them. Germline V gene lookup returns CDR1 MNHNS and CDR2 SASEGT. The length of the CDR3 is 14 residues. CDR3 amino acids: CASRAGGRGTEAFF. In DNA form, the CDR3 reads TGTGCCAGCAGAGCCGGGGGAAGGGGCACTGAAGCTTTCTTT.

The chain links TRBV19 to TRBJ2-1; 8 bases match TRBD2. Germline CDR1 and CDR2: LNHDA and SQIVND (reference sequence). CDR3 length: 15 amino acids. The trim removed 9 bases at V and 3 bases at J, leaving 10 bases unmatched. CDR3 sequence reads: CASRRERGSYNEQFF. As DNA, the CDR3 is TGTGCCAGCCGTCGGGAGCGGGGGAGCTACAATGAGCAGTTCTTC. Filled out from reference TRBV19 and TRBJ2-1, the complete variable domain reads DGGITQSPKYLFRKEGQNVTLSCEQNLNHDAMYWYRQDPGQGLRLIYYSQIVNDFQKGDIAEGYSVSREKKESFPLTVTSAQKNPTAFYLCASRRERGSYNEQFFGPGTRLTVL.

This clonotype was seen a few times. The rearrangement uses TRBV27 and TRBJ1-1; D is perhaps TRBD1 (6 bases). V lost 5 bases, J lost 8 bases, and 21 bases lay in between. There are 15 residues in the CDR3. CDR1 MNHEY and CDR2 SMNVEV come from the germline V gene (reference sequence). The DNA for the CDR3 is TGTGCCAGCAGTAACCCACCGGGGTTAGGGACAGAAGCTTTCTTT. This encodes CASSNPPGLGTEAFF.

The chain employs TRBV6-6 and TRBJ1-1; D is ambiguous. V was shortened by 2 bases and J by 8 bases, with 9 bases between the two germline ends. Looked up from germline, CDR1 is MNHNY and CDR2 is SVGAGI (reference sequence). This CDR3 comprises 12 residues. CDR3 region: CASSYAEAEAFF. The DNA of the CDR3 is TGTGCCAGCAGTTACGCGGAGGCCGAAGCTTTCTTT.

This clonotype was picked up many times. The V and J genes are TRBV28 and TRBJ1-4, with 10 bases matching TRBD1. Looked up from germline, CDR1 is MDHEN and CDR2 is SYDVKM. After removal of 5 bases from V and 0 bases from J, the junction contained 12 bases not matched to a gene. This CDR3 has 19 residues. The CDR3, as DNA: TGTGCCAGCAGTGTCTCCGCCGGGACAGGGGAAGCAACTAATGAAAAACTGTTTTTT. Translating it yields CASSVSAGTGEATNEKLFF.

The rearrangement links TRBV13 to TRBJ1-4; weak D call: TRBD1 (5 bases). Trimming took off 5 bases at V and 0 bases at J, with 13 bases between the two ends. Germline CDR1 is PRHDT and CDR2 is FYEKMQ (reference sequence). CDR3 size: 16 residues. The CDR3 spells CASSIRTPATNEKLFF. In DNA, the CDR3 is TGTGCCAGCAGCATCCGGACACCTGCAACTAATGAAAAACTGTTTTTT.

This clonotype was observed a few times. The rearrangement uses TRBV11-1 and TRBJ2-5, with TRBD2 matching 11 bases. Germline trimming cut 2 bases from V and 8 bases from J; bases unmatched to any gene: 10. In germline, CDR1 is SGHAT, CDR2 FQDESV (reference sequence). The CDR3 has 16 amino acids. CDR3 protein: CASSLNPGLAAPTQYF. The DNA of the CDR3 is TGTGCCAGCAGCTTAAATCCGGGACTAGCGGCACCTACCCAGTACTTC.

This clonotype was detected many times. This rearrangement joins TRBV7-2 to TRBJ2-4; 11 bases align to TRBD2. Per the germline V gene, CDR1 is SGHTA and CDR2 is FQGNSA. With V trimmed by 3 bases and J by 5 bases, 12 bases remained unmatched. The CDR3 loop spans 18 amino acids. The CDR3 sequence is CASSFVPASGGPENIQYF. The DNA of the CDR3 is TGTGCCAGCAGCTTCGTTCCGGCTAGCGGGGGGCCGGAAAACATTCAGTACTTC.

In its sample, this clonotype was seen a few times. The rearrangement uses TRBV7-9 and TRBJ2-3, with a possible D match to TRBD2 (5 bases). CDR3 length: 17 residues. Germline CDR1 is SEHNR and CDR2 is FQNEAQ (reference sequence). The V and J ends lost 1 base and 2 bases respectively, with 16 bases between them. This chain's CDR3 is CASSLGETAGSTDTQYF. The CDR3 DNA reads as TGTGCCAGCAGCTTAGGGGAGACCGCGGGTTCCACAGATACGCAGTATTTT.

This clonotype was seen a few times. The genes are TRBV6-6 and TRBJ1-1; 8 nucleotides agree with TRBD1. The CDR3 is 14 residues long. The V gene's germline CDR1 is MNHNY and CDR2 SVGAGI (reference sequence). Trimming removed 2 bases from V and 4 bases from J; junction bases left unmatched: 3. In nucleotides, the CDR3 is TGTGCCAGCAGTTACGACAGGGGTGGCACTGAAGCTTTCTTT. Protein: CASSYDRGGTEAFF.

This clonotype was counted only a few times. This chain links TRBV19 with TRBJ1-5, with D possibly being TRBD1 (6 bases). V was clipped by 6 bases and J by 1 base, with 13 bases between them. Per germline, CDR1 LNHDA and CDR2 SQIVND (reference sequence). The CDR3 runs 15 residues. CDR3 residues: CASSEGQWSNQPQHF. The DNA of the CDR3 is TGTGCCAGTAGCGAAGGACAGTGGAGCAATCAGCCCCAGCATTTT.

V and J are TRBV20-1 and TRBJ2-5; D may match TRBD1 or TRBD2 (6 bases each). From germline, CDR1 is DFQATT and CDR2 SNEGSKA (reference sequence). This CDR3 is 13 amino acids long. The V end lost 6 bases, the J end lost 5 bases, and 16 bases lay between the germline ends. The CDR3 reads CSARWGAMETQYF. The CDR3 bases are TGCAGTGCCCGGTGGGGGGCCATGGAGACCCAGTACTTC.

This clonotype was seen more than once but under ten times. The chain links TRBV20-1 to TRBJ2-1, with 7 bases lining up with TRBD1. This CDR3 spans 13 amino acids. V dropped 6 bases and J dropped 6; count of bases not matched to a gene: 8. CDR1 is DFQATT, CDR2 SNEGSKA, per germline (reference sequence). The CDR3 reads CSAPDRASNEQFF. In DNA, the CDR3 is TGCAGTGCCCCCGACAGGGCCTCCAATGAGCAGTTCTTC.

This clonotype was found many times. The gene calls are TRBV6-6 and TRBJ1-5; D remains unclear. Between the trimmed V and J ends, which lost 0 bases and 0 bases, there was a span of 12 bases. Germline CDR1 MNHNY, CDR2 SVGAGI (reference sequence). This CDR3 comprises 17 residues. CDR3 DNA: TGTGCCAGCAGTTACTCGAGCGGTGAATATAGCAATCAGCCCCAGCATTTT. Translating gives CASSYSSGEYSNQPQHF.

Many counts were recorded for this clonotype. The V gene is TRBV4-3, the J gene TRBJ2-7; TRBD1 agrees at 7 bases. Looked up from germline, CDR1 is LGHNA and CDR2 is YSLEER. The V gene end was trimmed by 3 bases and the J gene end by 0 bases; junction bases not matched to a gene: 8. The CDR3 runs to 16 residues. The CDR3 coding sequence is TGCGCCAGCAGCCAGGATCCGGGACAGAACTCCTACGAGCAGTACTTC. Its protein product is CASSQDPGQNSYEQYF.

This sequence joins TRBV7-6 and TRBJ1-1; TRBD1 agrees at 7 bases. Germline CDR1 is SGHVS and CDR2 is FNYEAQ. V dropped 6 bases and J dropped 4; count of bases not matched to a gene: 17. This CDR3 spans 17 amino acids. The CDR3 loop is CASSQQPGQLVGTEAFF. CDR3 in DNA: TGTGCCAGCAGTCAACAACCGGGACAGCTTGTGGGCACTGAAGCTTTCTTT.

The sample holds many counts of this clonotype. This rearrangement joins TRBV19 to TRBJ1-5; no clear D. This CDR3 is 15 amino acids long. Germline values: CDR1 LNHDA, CDR2 SQIVND (reference sequence). V shed 9 bases and J shed 1 base, with 16 bases lying between them. The CDR3 coding sequence is TGTGCCAGCGGCATAGGAGCTGGCAGCAATCAGCCCCAGCATTTT. This codes for CASGIGAGSNQPQHF.

The genes are TRBV4-2 and TRBJ2-3; D is possibly TRBD2 (7 bases). V dropped 0 bases and J dropped 3 bases, with 10 bases sitting between them. Looked up from germline, CDR1 is LGHNA and CDR2 is YNFKEQ. The CDR3 sequence is 15 residues long. The CDR3 sequence: CASSQEAGATDTQYF. In DNA, the CDR3 is TGTGCCAGCAGCCAAGAGGCGGGGGCGACAGATACGCAGTATTTT.

This clonotype was seen a handful of times. The chain couples TRBV4-2 to TRBJ1-5; D may be TRBD1 (5 bases). V was trimmed by 0 bases and J by 5 bases, leaving 11 bases between them. CDR1 and CDR2 from the germline V gene are LGHNA and YNFKEQ. CDR3 length equals 15 residues. The CDR3, as DNA: TGTGCCAGCAGCCAAGATCCCGGGGCCGATCAGCCCCAGCATTTT. It specifies CASSQDPGADQPQHF.

The table lists this clonotype with many counts. The chain has TRBV4-3 and TRBJ2-2, with TRBD1 as a possible D gene (5 bases). Germline V gives CDR1 LGHNA, CDR2 YSLEER. This CDR3 is 17 amino acids long. The V end was cut by 4 bases, the J end by 1 base, with 16 bases between. Written as DNA, the CDR3 is TGCGCCAGCAGCCCGACTTCAGCAGGGTTGAACACCGGGGAGCTGTTTTTT. It encodes CASSPTSAGLNTGELFF.